This T cell receptor (beta chain) was observed in a study of T cells in tuberculosis. Study at large: PBMC were archived before or within 7 days of starting treatment. The study's findings and limits: GMM-specific TCRs were nearer to active tuberculosis alpha repertoires, suggesting expansion. Cases with active tuberculosis were adults, while controls were adolescents.

Data came from immunoSEQ multiplex PCR; TCRdb stores just in-frame clones and leaves some out. The sample gives about 50,000 clones, nearly 95% of which show up once; around 1.4% is in the top ten. Time point of the sample: new active TB diagnosis, blood taken before or within 7 days of starting treatment. The junction had 17 bases not matched to a gene; V was cut back by 6 bases and J by 7 bases. The CDR3 runs 17 residues. Germline V gene data show CDR1 as ENHRY and CDR2 as SYGVKD. Of note for this clone: Its antigen is not known.

This sample comprised PBMCs, obtained at tuberculosis diagnosis. This receptor was taken from an adult with tuberculosis. This chain connects TRBV10-3 to TRBJ2-1; TRBD1 aligns across 8 bases. CDR3 in DNA: TGTGCCATCAGGGCGAATAGTGGACAGGGCCCTGAGAATGAGCAGTTCTTC. It specifies CAIRANSGQGPENEQFF.